This note documents a single T cell receptor (beta chain) sequence. Its antigen is currently unknown. The data were taken from a study of identical twins. Overall study results and limits: Those out-of-frame alpha sequences shared by twins showed an excess of low generation probability. Beta out-of-frame twin sharing showed a weaker excess.

In TCRdb, the 5' RACE reads were re-called with MiXCR into one record per CDR3 protein. The sample holds around 490,000 distinct CDR3 sequences, approximately 20% seen once. Trimming shortened V by 1 base and J by 2 bases, and 10 bases separated the two germline ends. CDR1 is SGHRS and CDR2 is YFSETQ in the germline V gene. CDR3 size: 15 residues. This sample was also put to use in a study of yellow fever vaccine responses in identical twins. From that report: As reported, the vaccine T cell response of twins seemed partly convergent and partly personalized.

The receptor was derived from a woman under 30 in good health. This chain connects TRBV5-1 to TRBJ2-1; D is unclear. The sequenced sample consisted of CD4+ T cells sorted from blood. The CDR3 loop is CASSLLGSTYNEQFF. The CDR3 DNA follows: TGCGCCAGCAGCTTGTTGGGATCGACCTACAATGAGCAGTTCTTC.